Listed below are T cell receptor beta chains from one sample, sequenced in a study of blood T cell repertoires in COVID-19. Profiling relied on immunoSEQ multiplex PCR, and the TCRdb table lists in-frame clones only, not all of them. The sample has 450,000 or so clones, roughly 87% seen once. Sequencing was carried out using PBMCs or T cells enriched from blood (not recorded which). These receptors were taken from a man younger than 35 who had recovered from COVID-19. Both conserved end residues are part of each CDR3. Each record gives: J gene, V gene, CDR3 length, D gene, clone size, CDR3 protein, CDR3 DNA. The D gene is left open where the match is weak. Some rows have no size entry. The others give once, few or many, or a class for an expanded clone.

>TRBJ1-1|TRBV27|13|-|-
CASTFSGGTEAFF
TGTGCCAGCACCTTTAGCGGGGGGACTGAAGCTTTCTTT
>TRBJ2-5|TRBV28|16|TRBD1|-
CASSLVGTGHQETQYF
TGTGCCAGCAGTTTAGTTGGGACAGGGCATCAAGAGACCCAGTACTTC
>TRBJ2-5|TRBV29-1|13|-|-
CSVDAGLQETQYF
TGCAGCGTTGACGCCGGACTACAAGAGACCCAGTACTTC
>TRBJ2-7|TRBV28|14|TRBD2|-
CASLLAGGPDEQYF
TGTGCCAGTCTTCTAGCGGGAGGGCCAGACGAGCAGTACTTC
>TRBJ1-1|TRBV28|13|TRBD1|-
CASNTVAQGAAFF
TGTGCCAGCAACACCGTCGCGCAGGGGGCAGCTTTCTTT
>TRBJ2-3|TRBV9|15|-|-
CASSARTGFTDTQYF
TGTGCCAGCAGCGCGAGGACGGGGTTCACAGATACGCAGTATTTT
>TRBJ1-5|TRBV27|15|-|-
CASSFSRNSNQPQHF
TGTGCCAGCAGTTTTTCCAGGAATAGCAATCAGCCCCAGCATTTT
>TRBJ1-1|TRBV10-3|17|TRBD1|-
CAISELGTGSMNTEAFF
TGTGCCATCAGTGAGTTGGGGACAGGGTCGATGAACACTGAAGCTTTCTTT
>TRBJ1-5|TRBV28|18|TRBD1|-
CASSPLIDRGQTNQPQHF
TGTGCCAGCAGTCCACTCATTGACAGGGGGCAAACGAATCAGCCCCAGCATTTT
>TRBJ2-5|TRBV27|14|-|once
CASSLAGLVETQYF
TGTGCCAGCAGTTTAGCGGGGCTGGTGGAGACCCAGTACTTC
>TRBJ1-2|TRBV7-9|14|-|-
CASSVGEVNYGYTF
TGTGCCAGCAGCGTCGGTGAGGTAAACTATGGCTACACCTTC
>TRBJ1-5|TRBV7-9|14|TRBD1|-
CASTGDRVNQPQHF
TGTGCCAGCACCGGGGACAGGGTTAATCAGCCCCAGCATTTT
>TRBJ1-1|TRBV11-3|12|-|-
CASSLGGNEAFF
TGTGCCAGCAGCTTAGGAGGGAATGAGGCTTTCTTT
>TRBJ1-5|TRBV7-2|13|-|-
CASSWRIDQPQHF
TGTGCCAGCAGCTGGAGGATAGATCAGCCCCAGCATTTT